These 4 T cell receptor beta chains share one sample of origin, sequenced in a study of shared clonotypes between healthy human individuals. TCRdb's copy holds only in-frame clones and misses some; the assay was immunoSEQ multiplex PCR. The repertoire holds more than 2 million clones, around 95% seen once, with roughly 0.13% in the top ten. The sample was naive CD4+ T cells sorted from blood. As to subset: CD45RA+ positively selected. These receptors were obtained from a man in his late teens or twenties in good health.

The chain links TRBV5-1 to TRBJ2-1; 13 bases match TRBD2. The ends lost 4 bases at V and 2 bases at J; junction bases unmatched: 3. The CDR3 runs 16 residues. CDR1 is SGHRS and CDR2 is YFSETQ in the germline V gene. The CDR3 DNA reads as TGCGCCAGCAGCCCCGGGACTAGCGGGACCTACAATGAGCAGTTCTTC. It translates to CASSPGTSGTYNEQFF.

The gene calls are TRBV19 and TRBJ1-4, with 7 bases fitting TRBD1. The CDR3 is 14 amino acids. Germline V CDR1 and CDR2: LNHDA, SQIVND (reference sequence). Trimming took 9 bases from V and 0 from J; bases not matched to a gene: 4. CDR3 amino acids: CASGGTATNEKLFF. CDR3 in DNA: TGTGCCAGCGGGGGGACAGCAACTAATGAAAAACTGTTTTTT.

The chain has TRBV5-8 and TRBJ1-6, with D possibly matching TRBD1 (6 bases). The germline CDR1 and CDR2 sequences are SGHTS and YDEGEE. The CDR3 length is 19 residues. The V gene lost 2 bases and the J gene lost 1 base, with 19 bases spanning the gap. The DNA for the CDR3 is TGTGCCAGCAGCTTCCCTACTACAGGGAAAGCGTCCTATAATTCACCCCTCCACTTT. Its translation is CASSFPTTGKASYNSPLHF.

The chain joins TRBV6-1 to TRBJ1-2; weak D call: TRBD1 (5 bases). The V end was cut by 7 bases, the J end by 5 bases, with 20 bases between. This CDR3 comprises 15 residues. Germline assignment: CDR1 MNHNS and CDR2 SASEGT. Written as DNA, the CDR3 is TGTGCCAGCACTGGGGGACCTTCCAAGGGATATGGCTACACCTTC. The encoded protein is CASTGGPSKGYGYTF.